The 3 T cell receptor beta chains reported below all come from one sample, sequenced in a study of post-analysis software for immune sequencing data. General study results and limits: TRBV5-6, TRBV5-1 and TRBV20-1 were among roughly 5 TRBV segments more frequent in patients than controls.

Their antigen targets remain unknown. The authors incorporated unique molecular identifiers into the TCR beta cDNA libraries. From the PCR reads, TCRdb called clonotypes with MiXCR, one entry per CDR3 protein. This sample yields approximately 770,000 distinct CDR3 sequences, of which about half are seen a single time; just under 5% belongs to the top ten. The sequencing sample was made of blood. These receptors all stem from a girl aged 10 to 17 with multiple sclerosis.

The gene calls are TRBV10-3 and TRBJ2-1; no clear D gene. CDR1 and CDR2 (germline): ENHRY, SYGVKD. The CDR3 length is 16 residues. V lost 3 bases to trimming and J lost 5 bases, with 17 bases between them. The CDR3 reads CAISEPDGPGDNEQFF. DNA for the CDR3: TGTGCCATCAGTGAACCAGACGGGCCGGGCGACAATGAGCAGTTCTTC.

V is TRBV25-1 and J is TRBJ1-1; D ambiguous. CDR3 size: 14 residues. V was clipped by 7 bases and J by 2 bases, with 14 bases between them. Germline V lookup: CDR1 MGHDK, CDR2 SYGVNS. The CDR3 loop is CASTPLGVNTEAFF. The CDR3 DNA reads TGTGCCAGCACCCCTCTTGGGGTCAACACTGAAGCTTTCTTT.

This clonotype was seen a handful of times. The chain couples TRBV29-1 to TRBJ2-1; the D is unclear. This CDR3 comprises 15 residues. The ends were cut back, 2 bases at V and 0 bases at J, with 11 bases in the middle. The germline V gene encodes CDR1 SQVTM and CDR2 ANQGSEA. The CDR3 region is CSVENLLSSYNEQFF. CDR3 nucleotide sequence: TGCAGCGTTGAAAATTTGCTTAGCTCCTACAATGAGCAGTTCTTC.